Below are 32 T cell receptor beta chains sequenced from a single sample in a study of blood T cell repertoires in COVID-19. Clones were sequenced by immunoSEQ multiplex PCR, and TCRdb holds only the in-frame ones, with some missing. The sample yields about 110,000 clones, 71% seen once. Sample: peripheral blood. The receptors stem from a human donor with acute or convalescent COVID-19. The donor label of this sample is uncertain.

The chain has TRBV2 and TRBJ2-3; TRBD1 matches at 7 bases. Trimming took 7 bases from V and 2 from J; bases not matched to a gene: 9. The germline V gene has CDR1 SNHLY and CDR2 FYNNEI. The CDR3 has 15 residues. This CDR3 is CASTRQGTVTDTQYF. The CDR3 DNA is TGTGCCAGCACCAGACAGGGTACGGTCACAGATACGCAGTATTTT.

This clone was seen just once. This chain uses TRBV7-2 with TRBJ2-5; 8 bases fit TRBD2. V was pared by 2 bases and J by 1 base, with 6 bases of the junction left unmatched. The CDR3 has 16 residues. Germline CDR1 and CDR2: SGHTA and FQGNSA. The CDR3 here is CASSLWPSGRQETQYF. The CDR3 bases are TGTGCCAGCAGCTTATGGCCTAGCGGGCGCCAAGAGACCCAGTACTTC. The complete variable domain, with remaining parts taken from reference TRBV7-2 and TRBJ2-5, reads GAGVSQSPSNKVTEKGKDVELRCDPISGHTALYWYRQSLGQGLEFLIYFQGNSAPDKSGLPSDRFSAERTGGSVSTLTIQRTQQEDSAVYLCASSLWPSGRQETQYFGPGTRLLVL.

V usage is TRBV10-3 and J usage is TRBJ1-1; TRBD1 aligns across 8 bases. V lost 3 bases and J lost 4; bases outside the gene matches: 10. The germline CDR1 and CDR2 sequences are ENHRY and SYGVKD. This CDR3 contains 16 residues. The CDR3 nucleotides are TGTGCCATCAGTGAAACAGGGGGGGGCCTTATCACTGAAGCTTTCTTT. Encoded protein: CAISETGGGLITEAFF.

The table lists this clone with a few counts. This sequence joins TRBV7-8 and TRBJ1-5, with D tentatively TRBD1 (5 bases). V was clipped by 2 bases and J by 6 bases, with 8 bases between them. This CDR3 contains 13 residues. The germline gives CDR1 SGHVS, CDR2 FQNEAQ. The DNA of the CDR3 is TGTGCCAGCAGCTTACAGGGAAGTCAGCCCCAGCATTTT. Its translation: CASSLQGSQPQHF.

The V and J genes are TRBV12-3 or TRBV12-4 and TRBJ2-5; possible D gene TRBD1, 6 bases. This CDR3 region has 13 residues. Trimming shortened V by 6 bases and J by 5 bases, and 13 bases separated the two germline ends. The CDR3 sequence is CASSTTGPETQYF. The CDR3 DNA reads TGTGCCAGCAGCACCACAGGGCCTGAGACCCAGTACTTC.

This clone was found once. The chain is built from TRBV7-8 and TRBJ1-1, with D possibly TRBD1 on 6 matching bases. The CDR3 covers 17 residues. From germline, CDR1 is SGHVS and CDR2 FQNEAQ. The ends were cut back, 4 bases at V and 1 base at J, with 19 bases in the middle. CDR3 coding DNA: TGTGCCAGCAGCTCCGGGACAATCACACGAGAGAACACTGAAGCTTTCTTT. It encodes CASSSGTITRENTEAFF. Full variable domain (rest looked up from reference TRBV7-8 and TRBJ1-1): GAGVSQSPRYKVAKRGQDVALRCDPISGHVSLFWYQQALGQGPEFLTYFQNEAQLDKSGLPSDRFFAERPEGSVSTLKIQRTQQEDSAVYLCASSSGTITRENTEAFFGQGTRLTVV.

The V gene is TRBV3-1 (or the pseudogene TRBV3-2), the J gene TRBJ2-3; 12 nucleotides match TRBD2. V dropped 4 bases and J dropped 5; count of bases not matched to a gene: 4. Germline V gene sequence: CDR1 LGHDT, CDR2 YNNKEL (reference sequence). The CDR3 covers 15 residues. CDR3 coding DNA: TGTGCCAGCAGCCGGCTAGCGGGGGGGGTAGATACGCAGTATTTT. It translates to CASSRLAGGVDTQYF.

The genes are TRBV3-1 (or the pseudogene TRBV3-2) and TRBJ2-3, with 8 bases aligning to TRBD2. V lost 0 bases and J lost 5; bases outside the gene matches: 4. Germline V gene data show CDR1 as LGHDT and CDR2 as YNNKEL (reference sequence). The CDR3 totals 15 residues. CDR3 amino acids: CASSQDVRGEDTQYF. CDR3 nucleotides: TGTGCCAGCAGCCAAGATGTGCGGGGGGAAGATACGCAGTATTTT.

This clone was picked up a small number of times. The chain is built from TRBV29-1 and TRBJ1-2, with 7 positions matching TRBD1. The ends lost 6 bases at V and 2 bases at J; junction bases unmatched: 9. The CDR3 is made up of 14 amino acids. Germline CDR1 is SQVTM and CDR2 is ANQGSEA. CDR3 sequence reads: CSVRDSQLNYGYTF. CDR3 nucleotides: TGCAGCGTGAGGGACAGCCAGCTCAACTATGGCTACACCTTC.

This clone was observed many times. The J gene is TRBJ1-6, the V gene TRBV4-1; D perhaps matches TRBD1 (6 bases). Germline V CDR1 and CDR2: MGHRA, YSYEKL. The CDR3 has 15 amino acids. Trimming cost V 1 base and J 10 bases, with 14 bases left between them. Here the CDR3 reads CASSQGGGQRSPLHF. The DNA of the CDR3 is TGCGCCAGCAGCCAAGGTGGAGGACAGCGCTCACCCCTCCACTTT.

The chain joins TRBV5-1 to TRBJ2-5, with 9 bases identical to TRBD1. This CDR3 comprises 13 residues. The germline CDR1 and CDR2 sequences are SGHRS and YFSETQ. V dropped 2 bases and J dropped 5; count of bases not matched to a gene: 1. The CDR3 DNA is TGCGCCAGCAGCTTAGGACAGGGGGAGACCCAGTACTTC. Protein sequence: CASSLGQGETQYF.

The chain employs TRBV7-8 and TRBJ1-1, with D uncertain. V was trimmed by 4 bases and J by 0 bases, leaving 6 bases between them. The length of the CDR3 is 13 residues. From germline, CDR1 is SGHVS and CDR2 FQNEAQ. The CDR3 coding sequence is TGTGCCAGCAGCTCGACACTGAACACTGAAGCTTTCTTT. Its protein is CASSSTLNTEAFF.

This clone was seen just once. The chain combines TRBV5-5 with TRBJ1-2; D possibly corresponds to TRBD1 (5 bases). This CDR3 has 15 amino acids. V was shortened by 2 bases and J by 6 bases, with 17 bases between the two germline ends. The germline CDR1 and CDR2 sequences are SGHKS and YYEKEE (reference sequence). In DNA, the CDR3 is TGTGCCAGCAGCTTAATACCGACCCGGGGGGATGGCTACACCTTC. The encoded protein is CASSLIPTRGDGYTF.

J is TRBJ2-5 and V is TRBV7-2; perhaps TRBD1 as D (6 bases). The CDR3 is 13 residues long. Trimming cost V 4 bases and J 4 bases, with 10 bases left between them. From germline, CDR1 is SGHTA and CDR2 FQGNSA. CDR3 nucleotides: TGTGCCAGCAGCTCGGACAGAGGAGAGACCCAGTACTTC. Residues: CASSSDRGETQYF.

A few counts support this clone. V and J are TRBV7-9 and TRBJ2-5; D is undetermined. Trimming took 6 bases from V and 2 from J, leaving 10 bases between them. This CDR3 has 13 amino acids. Germline values: CDR1 SEHNR, CDR2 FQNEAQ (reference sequence). CDR3 nucleotide sequence: TGTGCCAGCAGTTACGACATGCAAGAGACCCAGTACTTC. Its translation: CASSYDMQETQYF.

The chain employs TRBV7-2 and TRBJ2-3, with D unresolved. The CDR3 sequence is 12 residues long. V was cut by 5 bases and J by 3 bases, with 6 bases left in between. The germline CDR1 and CDR2 sequences are SGHTA and FQGNSA. The CDR3 reads CASSAFTDTQYF. CDR3 in DNA: TGTGCCAGCAGCGCGTTTACAGATACGCAGTATTTT.

The rearrangement links TRBV7-8 to TRBJ2-2, with D tentatively TRBD1 (6 bases). V was cut by 2 bases and J by 1 base, with 17 bases left in between. The CDR3 is made up of 18 amino acids. CDR1 and CDR2 (germline): SGHVS, FQNEAQ. This CDR3 reads CASSLMGTQGLNTGELFF. The CDR3 DNA reads as TGTGCCAGCAGCTTAATGGGTACACAGGGATTGAACACCGGGGAGCTGTTTTTT. Using reference TRBV7-8 and TRBJ2-2 for the parts outside the CDR3, the full variable domain is GAGVSQSPRYKVAKRGQDVALRCDPISGHVSLFWYQQALGQGPEFLTYFQNEAQLDKSGLPSDRFFAERPEGSVSTLKIQRTQQEDSAVYLCASSLMGTQGLNTGELFFGEGSRLTVL.

V usage is TRBV5-1 and J usage is TRBJ2-5; 8 bases are shared with TRBD1. The CDR3 sequence is 16 residues long. The trim removed 4 bases at V and 4 bases at J, leaving 12 bases unmatched. The germline CDR1 and CDR2 sequences are SGHRS and YFSETQ. The CDR3 here is CASSTDRGGEGETQYF. CDR3 sequence (DNA): TGCGCCAGCAGCACCGACAGGGGTGGTGAGGGAGAGACCCAGTACTTC.

The chain couples TRBV6-5 to TRBJ1-2; D is possibly TRBD1 (6 bases). Germline-derived CDR1 and CDR2 are MNHEY and SVGAGI. The CDR3 sequence is 13 residues long. Trimming took off 4 bases at V and 2 bases at J, with 8 bases between the two ends. The CDR3 sequence is CASSSGTNYGYTF. CDR3 nucleotide sequence: TGTGCCAGCAGTTCCGGGACAAACTATGGCTACACCTTC.

The chain uses TRBV10-3 and TRBJ2-7; 8 bases are shared with TRBD1. Germline CDR1 reads ENHRY; CDR2 reads SYGVKD. This CDR3 has 15 residues. Losses at the gene ends were 6 bases for V and 3 bases for J; bases not matched to a gene: 10. CDR3 in amino acids: CAISEGSGGGYEQYV. The CDR3 region has the DNA TGTGCCATCAGCGAGGGATCAGGGGGCGGCTACGAGCAGTACGTC.

This clone occurred a few times. This chain links TRBV19 with TRBJ1-2; D is ambiguous. Germline loops: CDR1 LNHDA, CDR2 SQIVND (reference sequence). V was cut by 6 bases and J by 3 bases, with 14 bases left in between. The CDR3 loop spans 14 amino acids. This chain's CDR3 is CASSLAANDYGYTF. Written as DNA, the CDR3 is TGTGCCAGTAGCTTGGCGGCGAACGACTATGGCTACACCTTC.

The rearrangement links TRBV30 to TRBJ1-1; perhaps TRBD1 as D (5 bases). There are 13 residues in the CDR3. Between the trimmed V and J ends, which lost 3 bases and 11 bases, there was a span of 19 bases. Germline values: CDR1 GTSNPN, CDR2 SVGIG (reference sequence). The CDR3 region is CAWRVQGGVRAFF. In DNA, the CDR3 is TGTGCCTGGAGGGTGCAGGGCGGCGTTCGGGCTTTCTTT.

The chain recombines TRBV10-3 with TRBJ1-2; D is uncertain. The CDR3 is 14 residues long. CDR1 and CDR2 from the germline V gene are ENHRY and SYGVKD. The ends were cut back, 1 base at V and 5 bases at J, with 11 bases in the middle. CDR3 sequence reads: CAISEFSGQYGYTF. DNA of the CDR3: TGTGCCATCAGTGAGTTCAGCGGTCAATATGGCTACACCTTC.

This sequence joins TRBV28 and TRBJ2-3; no clear D gene. V was cut by 4 bases and J by 0 bases, with 8 bases left in between. Looked up from germline, CDR1 is MDHEN and CDR2 is SYDVKM. CDR3 length: 14 residues. The CDR3: CASSSTRSTDTQYF. Here the CDR3 DNA reads TGTGCCAGCAGTTCTACGAGGAGCACAGATACGCAGTATTTT.

This sequence joins TRBV6-5 and TRBJ1-5; 9 bases fit TRBD1. Germline V gene sequence: CDR1 MNHEY, CDR2 SVGAGI. The junction had 3 bases not matched to a gene; V was cut back by 1 base and J by 5 bases. CDR3 length: 15 residues. The CDR3 reads CASSYFRDRDQPQHF. The CDR3 nucleotides are TGTGCCAGCAGTTACTTCCGGGACAGGGATCAGCCCCAGCATTTT.

The V call is TRBV9, the J call TRBJ2-5; D is unresolved. Trimming stripped 0 bases from V and 4 bases from J, with 10 bases between. Germline-derived CDR1 and CDR2 are SGDLS and YYNGEE. This CDR3 is built from 14 residues. The CDR3 here is CASSVAVGRETQYF. CDR3 DNA: TGTGCCAGCAGCGTAGCTGTGGGCCGAGAGACCCAGTACTTC.

This clone was detected a few times. CDR3 protein: CASSESWGGDSYEQYV. The CDR3, as DNA: TGCGCCAGCAGTGAGTCGTGGGGGGGGGACTCCTACGAGCAGTACGTC. The rearrangement uses TRBV10-1 and TRBJ2-7; 7 nucleotides match TRBD2. Germline values: CDR1 WNHNN, CDR2 SYGVQD (reference sequence). The CDR3 is 16 amino acids. V lost 0 bases to trimming and J lost 0 bases; unmatched junction nucleotides: 5.

J is TRBJ1-2 and V is TRBV13, with D possibly matching TRBD1 (6 bases). This CDR3 spans 15 amino acids. CDR1 and CDR2 (germline): PRHDT, FYEKMQ (reference sequence). Trimming took 0 bases from V and 1 from J, leaving 9 bases between them. CDR3 in DNA: TGTGCCAGCAGCTTAGGCTTAGGGGGTAACTATGGCTACACCTTC. Its translation: CASSLGLGGNYGYTF.

V gene TRBV18 combines with J gene TRBJ2-2, with 8 nucleotides matching TRBD1. The CDR3 is 17 residues long. Germline-derived CDR1 and CDR2 are KGHSH and LQKENI. V gave up 4 bases and J gave up 3 bases; unmatched junction bases: 10. DNA for the CDR3: TGTGCCAGCTCACACTTACTGACAGGGGCGGACACCGGGGAGCTGTTTTTT. It translates to CASSHLLTGADTGELFF.

The chain is built from TRBV6-1 and TRBJ2-2; unclear D gene. This CDR3 is 15 amino acids long. Germline CDR1 MNHNS, CDR2 SASEGT. The germline V and J ends were trimmed by 1 base and 7 bases, with 13 bases remaining between them. The CDR3 bases are TGTGCCAGCAGTGAAGTGGAACTAACCATCGGGGAGCTGTTTTTT. Translating gives CASSEVELTIGELFF.

The chain employs TRBV11-2 and TRBJ2-1; 10 bases are a match to TRBD1. In germline, CDR1 is SGHAT, CDR2 FQNNGV. This CDR3 has 15 amino acids. V lost 5 bases and J lost 3; bases outside the gene matches: 4. The CDR3 reads CASSRQGAGYNEQFF. The CDR3 DNA reads TGTGCCAGCAGCCGACAGGGGGCAGGCTACAATGAGCAGTTCTTC.

The V call is TRBV29-1, the J call TRBJ2-2; 8 bases are a match to TRBD2. Germline assignment: CDR1 SQVTM and CDR2 ANQGSEA. This CDR3 region has 13 residues. With 3 bases clipped from V and 10 bases from J, the junction kept 7 bases outside the gene matches. For the CDR3, the DNA is TGCAGCGTTGATGTGGGAGCGGGGGCGGAGCTGTTTTTT. Encoded protein: CSVDVGAGAELFF.